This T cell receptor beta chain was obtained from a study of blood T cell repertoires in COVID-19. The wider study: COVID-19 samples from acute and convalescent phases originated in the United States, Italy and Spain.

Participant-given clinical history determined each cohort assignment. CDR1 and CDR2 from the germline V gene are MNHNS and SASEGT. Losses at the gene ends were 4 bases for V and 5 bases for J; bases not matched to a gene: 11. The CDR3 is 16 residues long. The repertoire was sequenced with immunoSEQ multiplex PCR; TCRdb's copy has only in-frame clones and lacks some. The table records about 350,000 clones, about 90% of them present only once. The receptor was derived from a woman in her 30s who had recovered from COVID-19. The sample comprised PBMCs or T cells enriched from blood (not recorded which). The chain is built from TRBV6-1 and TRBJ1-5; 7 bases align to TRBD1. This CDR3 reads CASSVTGTAIHQPQHF. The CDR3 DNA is TGTGCCAGCAGTGTTACCGGGACAGCGATACATCAGCCCCAGCATTTT.